The 12 T cell receptor beta chains below come from one sample, sequenced in a study of T-cell memory formation after mild COVID-19. MiXCR was run by TCRdb on the 5' RACE reads, yielding one entry per CDR3 protein. The sample has some 250,000 distinct CDR3 sequences; 7.5% to 10% are singletons. Sequencing input: PBMCs or a T cell subset sorted from them (not recorded which). The receptors come from a man aged 18 to 29 who had mild COVID-19 (a few samples of this study predate the infection). Cell type and time point are not known.

The rearrangement links TRBV7-9 to TRBJ2-7; D might be TRBD2 (5 bases). Trimming removed 5 bases from V and 5 bases from J, with 13 bases in between. The CDR3 covers 13 residues. CDR1 and CDR2 from the germline V gene are SEHNR and FQNEAQ (reference sequence). The CDR3 is CASSRHGVDEQYF. The CDR3 nucleotides read TGTGCCAGCAGCAGACACGGGGTGGACGAGCAGTACTTC.

The chain combines TRBV11-2 with TRBJ2-3; unclear D gene. This CDR3 contains 12 residues. Germline V gene sequence: CDR1 SGHAT, CDR2 FQNNGV. Trimming removed 5 bases from V and 7 bases from J, with 10 bases in between. The CDR3 nucleotides are TGTGCCAGCAGCCCTAGTGGGTATACGCAGTATTTT. Translated: CASSPSGYTQYF.

The chain employs TRBV4-2 and TRBJ2-5; 11 bases map to TRBD2. With 4 bases clipped from V and 3 bases from J, the junction kept 4 bases outside the gene matches. CDR1 is LGHNA, CDR2 YNFKEQ, per germline. This CDR3 is 15 amino acids long. This chain's CDR3 is CASSRLAGGEETQYF. As DNA, the CDR3 is TGTGCCAGCAGCCGGCTAGCGGGGGGAGAAGAGACCCAGTACTTC.

The rearrangement uses TRBV12-3 or TRBV12-4 and TRBJ1-1; no definite D call. Trimming took 2 bases from V and 0 from J, leaving 10 bases between them. This CDR3 spans 15 amino acids. CDR3 sequence (DNA): TGTGCCAGCAGTTTACGCGTTCTCATGAACACTGAAGCTTTCTTT. Its protein product is CASSLRVLMNTEAFF.

This clonotype has at least ten counts. This chain connects TRBV7-8 to TRBJ1-2; D uncertain. CDR1 is SGHVS, CDR2 FQNEAQ, per germline. The V and J ends lost 4 bases and 5 bases respectively, with 8 bases between them. This CDR3 comprises 12 residues. The CDR3 region is CASSSLGYGYTF. DNA of the CDR3: TGTGCCAGCAGCTCCTTGGGGTATGGCTACACCTTC.

V usage is TRBV7-2 and J usage is TRBJ1-6; D is uncertain. Trimming took off 5 bases at V and 2 bases at J, with 10 bases between the two ends. CDR3 length: 15 amino acids. The germline gives CDR1 SGHTA, CDR2 FQGNSA. This chain's CDR3 is CASSPVGTYNSPLHF. The CDR3 DNA reads TGTGCCAGCAGCCCCGTAGGGACCTATAATTCACCCCTCCACTTT.

The chain has TRBV7-2 and TRBJ2-3; 14 bases match TRBD2. The V gene's germline CDR1 is SGHTA and CDR2 FQGNSA. Trimming cost V 5 bases and J 6 bases; bases outside gene matches: 7. This CDR3 spans 16 amino acids. The DNA of the CDR3 is TGTGCCAGCAGCCCGGGACTAGCGGGGGTCGGGGATACGCAGTATTTT. As protein: CASSPGLAGVGDTQYF.

V is TRBV12-3 or TRBV12-4 and J is TRBJ1-1, with a weak D call TRBD1 (5 bases). The CDR3 totals 13 residues. Trimming cost V 4 bases and J 5 bases, with 11 bases left between them. CDR3 region: CASSSQGWTEAFF. DNA for the CDR3: TGTGCCAGCAGTTCCCAGGGTTGGACTGAAGCTTTCTTT.

The chain employs TRBV2 and TRBJ2-5; D is ambiguous. CDR3 size: 14 residues. Germline V gene data show CDR1 as SNHLY and CDR2 as FYNNEI. V lost 2 bases to trimming and J lost 2 bases, with 9 bases between them. The CDR3 sequence is CASSEWSEQETQYF. CDR3 sequence (DNA): TGTGCCAGCAGTGAATGGTCAGAACAAGAGACCCAGTACTTC.

This clonotype was counted a few times. The CDR3 region is CASSPGLAAPTDTQYF. In nucleotides, the CDR3 is TGCGCCAGCAGCCCTGGACTAGCGGCTCCGACCGATACGCAGTATTTT. The rearrangement joins TRBV4-1 to TRBJ2-3; 10 bases are a match to TRBD2. CDR3 length: 16 residues. Germline CDR1 MGHRA, CDR2 YSYEKL. The ends lost 4 bases at V and 6 bases at J; junction bases unmatched: 10.

The V gene is TRBV20-1, the J gene TRBJ1-2, with unresolved D. CDR1 is DFQATT and CDR2 is SNEGSKA in the germline V gene (reference sequence). The CDR3 runs to 15 residues. V was cut by 2 bases and J by 6 bases, with 19 bases left in between. CDR3 nucleotides: TGCAGTGCTAGATCTCGCTTACGGACTGAACATGGCTACACCTTC. It codes for CSARSRLRTEHGYTF.

This clonotype was observed many times. V usage is TRBV9 and J usage is TRBJ2-3; 8 positions agree with TRBD1. Unmatched junction bases numbered 15, after V lost 3 bases and J lost 3 bases. The germline V gene encodes CDR1 SGDLS and CDR2 YYNGEE. The length of the CDR3 is 18 residues. The chain's CDR3 is CASSAGLLGRGQTDTQYF. The CDR3 region has the DNA TGTGCCAGCAGCGCAGGTCTCCTCGGCAGGGGGCAAACAGATACGCAGTATTTT. Full variable domain (rest looked up from reference TRBV9 and TRBJ2-3): DSGVTQTPKHLITATGQRVTLRCSPRSGDLSVYWYQQSLDQGLQFLIQYYNGEERAKGNILERFSAQQFPDLHSELNLSSLELGDSALYFCASSAGLLGRGQTDTQYFGPGTRLTVL.